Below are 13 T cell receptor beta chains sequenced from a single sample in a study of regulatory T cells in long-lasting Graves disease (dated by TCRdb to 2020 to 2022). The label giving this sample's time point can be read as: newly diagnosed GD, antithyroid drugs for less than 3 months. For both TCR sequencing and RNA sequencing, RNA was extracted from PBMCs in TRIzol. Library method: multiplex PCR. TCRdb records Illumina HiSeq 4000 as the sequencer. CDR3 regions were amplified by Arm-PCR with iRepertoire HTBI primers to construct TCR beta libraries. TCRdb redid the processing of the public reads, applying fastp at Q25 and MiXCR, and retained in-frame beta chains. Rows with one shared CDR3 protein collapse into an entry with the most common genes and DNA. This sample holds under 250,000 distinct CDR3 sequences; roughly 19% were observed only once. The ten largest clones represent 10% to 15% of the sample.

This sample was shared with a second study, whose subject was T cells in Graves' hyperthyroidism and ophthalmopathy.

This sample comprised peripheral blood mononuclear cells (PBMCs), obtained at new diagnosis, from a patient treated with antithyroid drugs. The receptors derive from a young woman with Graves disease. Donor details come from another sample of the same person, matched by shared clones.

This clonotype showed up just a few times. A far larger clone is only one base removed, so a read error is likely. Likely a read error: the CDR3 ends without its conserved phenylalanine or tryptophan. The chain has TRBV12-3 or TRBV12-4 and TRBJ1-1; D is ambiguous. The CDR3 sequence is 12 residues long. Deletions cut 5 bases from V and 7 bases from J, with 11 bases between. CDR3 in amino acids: CASSPYPVEAFL. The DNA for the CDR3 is TGTGCCAGCAGTCCCTATCCCGTTGAAGCTTTCCTT.

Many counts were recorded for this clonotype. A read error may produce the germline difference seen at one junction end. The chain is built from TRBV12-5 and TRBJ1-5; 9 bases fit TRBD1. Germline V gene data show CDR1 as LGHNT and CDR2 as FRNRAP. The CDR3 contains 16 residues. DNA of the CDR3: TGTGCTAGTGGCTTGGACAGGGGTAATAGCAATCAGCCCCAGCATTTT. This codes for CASGLDRGNSNQPQHF. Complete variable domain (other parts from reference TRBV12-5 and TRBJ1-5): DARVTQTPRHKVTEMGQEVTMRCQPILGHNTVFWYRQTMMQGLELLAYFRNRAPLDDSGMPKDRFSAEMPDATLATLKIQPSEPRDSAVYFCASGLDRGNSNQPQHFGDGTRLSIL.

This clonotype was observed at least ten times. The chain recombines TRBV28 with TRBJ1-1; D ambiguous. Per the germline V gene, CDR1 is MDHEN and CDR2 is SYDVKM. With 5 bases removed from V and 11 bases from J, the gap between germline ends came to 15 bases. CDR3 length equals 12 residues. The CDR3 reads CASSTISWRAFF. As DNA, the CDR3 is TGTGCCAGCAGTACCATCTCGTGGAGGGCTTTCTTT.

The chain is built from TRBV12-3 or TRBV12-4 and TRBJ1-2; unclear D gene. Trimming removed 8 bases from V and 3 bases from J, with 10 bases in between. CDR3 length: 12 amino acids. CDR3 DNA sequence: TGTGCCAGCGACGGACGAGACTATGGCTACACCTTC. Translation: CASDGRDYGYTF.

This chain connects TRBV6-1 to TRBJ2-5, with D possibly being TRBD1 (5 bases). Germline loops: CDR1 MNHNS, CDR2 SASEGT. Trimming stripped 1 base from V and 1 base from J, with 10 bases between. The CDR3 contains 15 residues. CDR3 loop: CASSEGEGVQETQYF. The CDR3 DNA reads TGTGCCAGCAGTGAAGGAGAAGGGGTCCAAGAGACCCAGTACTTC.

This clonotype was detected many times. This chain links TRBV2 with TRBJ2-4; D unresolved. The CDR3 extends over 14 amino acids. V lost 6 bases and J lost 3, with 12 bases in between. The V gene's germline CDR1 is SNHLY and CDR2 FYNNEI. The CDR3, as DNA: TGTGCCAGCAGAGTTCCTGTGGGCAAAAACATTCAGTACTTC. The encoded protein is CASRVPVGKNIQYF.

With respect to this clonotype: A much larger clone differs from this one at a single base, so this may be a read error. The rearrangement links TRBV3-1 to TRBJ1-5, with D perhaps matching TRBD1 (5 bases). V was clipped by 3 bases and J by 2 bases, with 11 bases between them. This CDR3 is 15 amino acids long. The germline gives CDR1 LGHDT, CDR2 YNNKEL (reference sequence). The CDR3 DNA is TGTGCCAGCAGCCAGGCCAGGGTCGGCAATCAGCCCCAGCATTTT. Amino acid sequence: CASSQARVGNQPQHF. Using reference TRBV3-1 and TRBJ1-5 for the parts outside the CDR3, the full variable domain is DTAVSQTPKYLVTQMGNDKSIKCEQNLGHDTMYWYKQDSKKFLKIMFSYNNKELIINETVPNRFSPKSPDKAHLNLHINSLELGDSAVYFCASSQARVGNQPQHFGDGTRLSIL.

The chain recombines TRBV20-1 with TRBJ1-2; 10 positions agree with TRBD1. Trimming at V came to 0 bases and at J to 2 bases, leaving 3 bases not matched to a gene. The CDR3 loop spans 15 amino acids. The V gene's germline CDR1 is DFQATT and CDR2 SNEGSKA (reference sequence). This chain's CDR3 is CSARDLDRGNYGYTF. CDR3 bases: TGCAGTGCTAGAGATCTGGACAGGGGGAACTATGGCTACACCTTC.

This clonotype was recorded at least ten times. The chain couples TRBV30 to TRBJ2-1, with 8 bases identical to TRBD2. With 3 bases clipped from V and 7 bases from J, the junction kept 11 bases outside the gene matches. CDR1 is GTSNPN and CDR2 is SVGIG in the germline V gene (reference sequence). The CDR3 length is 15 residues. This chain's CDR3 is CAWRSGGAHRNEQFF. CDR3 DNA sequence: TGTGCCTGGAGAAGCGGGGGAGCCCACCGAAATGAGCAGTTCTTC. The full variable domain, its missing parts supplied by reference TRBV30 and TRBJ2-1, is SQTIHQWPATLVQPVGSPLSLECTVEGTSNPNLYWYRQAAGRGLQLLFYSVGIGQISSEVPQNLSASRPQDRQFILSSKKLLLSDSGFYLCAWRSGGAHRNEQFFGPGTRLTVL.

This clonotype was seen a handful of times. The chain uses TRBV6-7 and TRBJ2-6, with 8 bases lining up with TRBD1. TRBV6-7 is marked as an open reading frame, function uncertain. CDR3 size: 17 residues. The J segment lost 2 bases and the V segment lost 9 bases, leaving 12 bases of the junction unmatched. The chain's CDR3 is CASRSGTGGPGANVLTF. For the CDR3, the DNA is TGTGCCAGTAGATCCGGGACAGGAGGGCCTGGGGCCAACGTCCTGACTTTC.

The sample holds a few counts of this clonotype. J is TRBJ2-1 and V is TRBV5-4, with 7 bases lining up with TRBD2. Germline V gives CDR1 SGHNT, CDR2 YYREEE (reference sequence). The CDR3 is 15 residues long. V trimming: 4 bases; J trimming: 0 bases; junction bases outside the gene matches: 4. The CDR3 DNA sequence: TGTGCCAGCAGCGCGGCTAGCGGCTCCTACAATGAGCAGTTCTTC. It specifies CASSAASGSYNEQFF. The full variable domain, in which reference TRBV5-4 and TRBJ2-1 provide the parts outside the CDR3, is ETGVTQSPTHLIKTRGQQVTLRCSSQSGHNTVSWYQQALGQGPQFIFQYYREEENGRGNFPPRFSGLQFPNYSSELNVNALELDDSALYLCASSAASGSYNEQFFGPGTRLTVL.

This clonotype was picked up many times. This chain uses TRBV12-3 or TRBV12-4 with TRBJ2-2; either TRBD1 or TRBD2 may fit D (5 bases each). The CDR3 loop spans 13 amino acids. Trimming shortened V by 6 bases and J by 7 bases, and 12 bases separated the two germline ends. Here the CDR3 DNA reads TGTGCCAGCAGCCTGCGTGGGGGCGGGGAGCTGTTTTTT. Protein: CASSLRGGGELFF.

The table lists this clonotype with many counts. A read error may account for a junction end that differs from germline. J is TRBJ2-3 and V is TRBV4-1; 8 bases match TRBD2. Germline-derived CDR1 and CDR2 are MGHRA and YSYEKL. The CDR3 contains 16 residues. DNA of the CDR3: TGTGCCAGCAGCCAGGGACTAGTCGAGGGCACAGATACGCAGTATTTT. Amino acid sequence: CASSQGLVEGTDTQYF.